This T cell receptor beta chain comes out of a study of CD8 T cells in Susac syndrome. Whole-study context: Intravenous immunoglobulin alone or corticosteroids were being given to patients with Susac syndrome at blood draw, unless they were therapy-naive. Findings and limits, study-wide: A relatively small number of individuals underwent TCR sequencing and HLA analysis.

The sequenced target, TCR beta, came from blood CD8+ and CD4+ T cells. Notes on this clonotype: Its antigen is currently unknown.

Roughly 0.45 to 1 ug RNA was reverse transcribed with random hexamers. Multiplex PCR with immunoSEQ amplified the TCR beta CDR3 across 54 Vbeta and 13 Jbeta. TCRdb re-derived calls from the immunoSEQ multiplex PCR reads in MiXCR, one entry per CDR3 protein. Among 140,000 or so distinct CDR3 sequences listed, approximately 94% were seen once. CDR1 and CDR2 from the germline V gene are LNHDA and SQIVND (reference sequence). CDR3 size: 16 residues. V gave up 7 bases and J gave up 7 bases; unmatched junction bases: 9. The sequenced sample was CD4+ T cells from PBMCs. This TCR came from a human donor with Susac syndrome. The chain uses TRBV19 and TRBJ2-2; 13 bases fit TRBD2. The CDR3 nucleotides are TGTGCCAGTATCGACAGTGGACTAGCGGGGGTCGGGGAGCTGTTTTTT. It codes for CASIDSGLAGVGELFF.